A single sample is the source of the 22 T cell receptor beta chains below, sequenced in a study of blood T cell repertoires in COVID-19. Generated by immunoSEQ multiplex PCR, the TCRdb table keeps only in-frame clones and is missing some. The table has roughly 350,000 clones, roughly 90% seen once. Sequencing was performed on peripheral blood. The receptors derive from a woman in her forties or fifties with active or convalescent COVID-19.

This clone is a singleton in its sample. The gene calls are TRBV28 and TRBJ2-3; TRBD2 aligns across 9 bases. Germline V lookup: CDR1 MDHEN, CDR2 SYDVKM. This CDR3 is 16 amino acids long. V lost 6 bases, J lost 3 bases, and 10 bases stayed unmatched. The CDR3: CASSSPASGVTDTQYF. The CDR3 nucleotides are TGTGCCAGCAGCTCCCCGGCTAGCGGGGTAACAGATACGCAGTATTTT.

The count of this clone is one. The chain recombines TRBV6-2 or TRBV6-3 with TRBJ1-2; tentative D call: TRBD1 (5 bases). Germline V gene sequence: CDR1 MNHEY, CDR2 SVGEGT. The V gene lost 2 bases and the J gene lost 2 bases, with 9 bases spanning the gap. The CDR3 loop spans 14 amino acids. This CDR3 is CASSYMPGNYGYTF. In DNA form, the CDR3 reads TGTGCCAGCAGTTACATGCCAGGGAACTATGGCTACACCTTC.

V is TRBV4-1 and J is TRBJ1-1; no clear D gene. Trimming pared 4 bases from V and 1 base from J, leaving 25 bases between. CDR3 length equals 19 residues. CDR1 MGHRA and CDR2 YSYEKL come from the germline V gene. CDR3 sequence reads: CASSRTLYPTEQTNTEAFF. The CDR3, as DNA: TGCGCCAGCAGCCGAACCTTATACCCCACCGAACAGACGAACACTGAAGCTTTCTTT.

This sequence joins TRBV28 and TRBJ1-2; D is undetermined. V gave up 3 bases and J gave up 6 bases, with 8 bases separating them. Germline CDR1 is MDHEN and CDR2 is SYDVKM. The CDR3 contains 12 residues. CDR3 bases: TGTGCCAGCAGTTTGCGGAAGAATGGCTACACCTTC. Protein product: CASSLRKNGYTF.

This clone was counted a few times. The chain recombines TRBV5-4 with TRBJ2-7; 8 bases align to TRBD2. The ends lost 4 bases at V and 2 bases at J; junction bases unmatched: 8. Germline loops: CDR1 SGHNT, CDR2 YYREEE (reference sequence). CDR3 length equals 15 residues. The CDR3 bases are TGTGCCAGCAGCACGTGGGCGGGAGGACCCTACGAGCAGTACTTC. This codes for CASSTWAGGPYEQYF.

V gene TRBV30 combines with J gene TRBJ2-5; a possible D gene is TRBD2 (6 bases). Trimming cost V 0 bases and J 5 bases, with 13 bases left between them. Germline V gene sequence: CDR1 GTSNPN, CDR2 SVGIG (reference sequence). This CDR3 is 14 amino acids long. The CDR3 sequence is CAWSVPAGRETQYF. DNA of the CDR3: TGTGCCTGGAGTGTACCGGCAGGGAGGGAGACCCAGTACTTC.

This sequence joins TRBV5-8 and TRBJ1-2; possible D gene TRBD1, 6 bases. Germline V gene lookup returns CDR1 SGHTS and CDR2 YDEGEE. The V and J ends lost 2 bases and 4 bases respectively, with 9 bases between them. This CDR3 contains 13 residues. The chain's CDR3 is CASSFTGSYGYTF. The CDR3 bases are TGTGCCAGCAGCTTTACAGGGTCCTATGGCTACACCTTC. Using reference TRBV5-8 and TRBJ1-2 for the parts outside the CDR3, the full variable domain is EAGVTQSPTHLIKTRGQQATLRCSPISGHTSVYWYQQALGLGLQFLLWYDEGEERNRGNFPPRFSGRQFPNYSSELNVNALELEDSALYLCASSFTGSYGYTFGSGTRLTVV.

The rearrangement uses TRBV6-6 and TRBJ1-1, with D possibly being TRBD1 (5 bases). The CDR3 runs 13 residues. Germline-derived CDR1 and CDR2 are MNHNY and SVGAGI (reference sequence). Trimming shortened V by 6 bases and J by 2 bases, and 10 bases separated the two germline ends. CDR3 DNA: TGTGCCAGCAGGGGGGGGTCAAACACTGAAGCTTTCTTT. Translated: CASRGGSNTEAFF.

The chain carries TRBV23-1 and TRBJ1-5; a weak D match, TRBD1 (6 bases). TRBV23-1 is annotated as an ORF whose role is uncertain. V lost 3 bases and J 0 bases, leaving 15 bases between the germline ends. The CDR3 consists of 17 residues. The CDR3, as DNA: TGCGCCAGCAGTCATTCCCCCCCGGGACATAGCAATCAGCCCCAGCATTTT. Translating gives CASSHSPPGHSNQPQHF.

This clone was counted once. The rearrangement uses TRBV7-2 and TRBJ2-1, with 7 bases lining up with TRBD2. Germline CDR1 and CDR2: SGHTA and FQGNSA. The J segment lost 3 bases and the V segment lost 6 bases, leaving 5 bases of the junction unmatched. The CDR3 is 14 amino acids. This chain's CDR3 is CASRPGGIYNEQFF. In DNA, the CDR3 is TGTGCCAGCAGACCGGGGGGTATCTACAATGAGCAGTTCTTC. Full variable domain (rest looked up from reference TRBV7-2 and TRBJ2-1): GAGVSQSPSNKVTEKGKDVELRCDPISGHTALYWYRQSLGQGLEFLIYFQGNSAPDKSGLPSDRFSAERTGGSVSTLTIQRTQQEDSAVYLCASRPGGIYNEQFFGPGTRLTVL.

V and J are TRBV7-3 and TRBJ2-7; 8 bases fit TRBD1. The CDR3 contains 16 residues. From germline, CDR1 is SGHTA and CDR2 FQGTGA. Germline trimming cut 4 bases from V and 6 bases from J; bases unmatched to any gene: 14. As DNA, the CDR3 is TGTGCCAGCAGCTCCGGGACAGGTGGGACGTTGGGCGAGCAGTACTTC. Protein product: CASSSGTGGTLGEQYF.

This chain joins TRBV30 and TRBJ1-4, with a tentative D call TRBD1 (6 bases). CDR3 length: 15 amino acids. The V end was cut by 0 bases, the J end by 4 bases, with 12 bases between. Germline V lookup: CDR1 GTSNPN, CDR2 SVGIG (reference sequence). The DNA for the CDR3 is TGTGCCTGGAGTGTCATCAGGGGTATTAATGAAAAACTGTTTTTT. Amino acid sequence: CAWSVIRGINEKLFF.

This sequence joins TRBV4-2 and TRBJ2-4; TRBD2 agrees at 9 bases. Germline V CDR1 and CDR2: LGHNA, YNFKEQ. V dropped 0 bases and J dropped 0; count of bases not matched to a gene: 12. The CDR3 is 20 residues long. CDR3 bases: TGTGCCAGCAGCCAAGAAGTGGGCGGGAGGGCCTCCAGAGCCAAAAACATTCAGTACTTC. Protein product: CASSQEVGGRASRAKNIQYF.

The rearrangement joins TRBV3-1 (or the pseudogene TRBV3-2) to TRBJ2-7, with D maybe TRBD2 (5 bases). The ends were cut back, 2 bases at V and 5 bases at J, with 7 bases in the middle. Germline V CDR1 and CDR2: LGHDT, YNNKEL (reference sequence). This CDR3 contains 12 residues. The CDR3 here is CASSQQRNEQYF. The CDR3 DNA sequence: TGTGCCAGCAGCCAACAGCGGAACGAGCAGTACTTC.

The chain is built from TRBV19 and TRBJ2-7; TRBD1 is a possible D gene (5 bases). In germline, CDR1 is LNHDA, CDR2 SQIVND (reference sequence). Trimming removed 1 base from V and 3 bases from J, with 13 bases in between. The CDR3 covers 15 residues. The DNA for the CDR3 is TGTGCCAGTAGTATAGTCCCCGGACAAGGCTACGAGCAGTACTTC. This encodes CASSIVPGQGYEQYF.

This CDR3 reads CASSLNRVLEAFF. The CDR3 region has the DNA TGTGCCAGCAGTTTGAACAGAGTCCTTGAAGCTTTCTTT. V is TRBV27 and J is TRBJ1-1; no clear D. Trimming took 3 bases from V and 7 from J, leaving 12 bases between them. CDR1 MNHEY and CDR2 SMNVEV come from the germline V gene (reference sequence). This CDR3 region has 13 residues.

CDR3 coding DNA: TGTGCCAGCAGTCGGGACAGGCGAAGGGAGACCCAGTACTTC. This gives the protein CASSRDRRRETQYF. V gene TRBV28 combines with J gene TRBJ2-5; 8 nucleotides match TRBD1. This CDR3 is built from 14 residues. From germline, CDR1 is MDHEN and CDR2 SYDVKM. The junction had 7 bases not matched to a gene; V was cut back by 5 bases and J by 5 bases. The full variable domain, with the rest looked up from reference TRBV28 and TRBJ2-5, is DVKVTQSSRYLVKRTGEKVFLECVQDMDHENMFWYRQDPGLGLRLIYFSYDVKMKEKGDIPEGYSVSREKKERFSLILESASTNQTSMYLCASSRDRRRETQYFGPGTRLLVL.

The rearrangement joins TRBV11-3 to TRBJ2-3; 11 nucleotides align to TRBD2. CDR3 length equals 18 residues. In germline, CDR1 is SGHNT, CDR2 YENEEA. The junction had 11 bases not matched to a gene; V was cut back by 6 bases and J by 0 bases. CDR3 sequence: CASSSGLAGASSTDTQYF. Written as DNA, the CDR3 is TGTGCCAGCAGTTCTGGACTAGCGGGCGCCTCTAGCACAGATACGCAGTATTTT.

This clone was seen just once. The J gene is TRBJ2-2, the V gene TRBV5-8, with 9 bases identical to TRBD1. This CDR3 is built from 15 residues. The germline V gene encodes CDR1 SGHTS and CDR2 YDEGEE. V shed 4 bases and J 6 bases; nucleotides not matched to a gene: 7. CDR3 DNA: TGTGCCAGCAGCCCTACAGGGGGCGGCGCCGGGGAGCTGTTTTTT. It encodes CASSPTGGGAGELFF.

The count of this clone is one. This chain links TRBV10-3 with TRBJ1-2; the match to TRBD1 covers 7 bases. Unmatched junction bases numbered 12, after V lost 0 bases and J lost 8 bases. The CDR3 is 16 amino acids. The germline CDR1 and CDR2 sequences are ENHRY and SYGVKD. The CDR3 coding sequence is TGTGCCATCAGTGAGTCAGCCCGGGACCTCAGGGGGGGCTACACCTTC. As protein: CAISESARDLRGGYTF.

The chain uses TRBV20-1 and TRBJ2-7, with D hard to call. V was pared by 0 bases and J by 6 bases, with 6 bases between. CDR1 DFQATT and CDR2 SNEGSKA come from the germline V gene (reference sequence). The CDR3 is 11 residues long. CDR3 region: CSARDLGEQYF. In DNA, the CDR3 is TGCAGTGCTAGAGATCTAGGCGAGCAGTACTTC.

This rearrangement joins TRBV10-1 to TRBJ2-6, with TRBD2 matching 7 bases. This CDR3 comprises 17 residues. In germline, CDR1 is WNHNN, CDR2 SYGVQD (reference sequence). The V segment lost 8 bases and the J segment 0 bases; nucleotides outside the gene matches: 10. The CDR3 nucleotides are TGCGCCAGCCTCCTTGCGGGACTACTCTCTGGGGCCAACGTCCTGACTTTC. Its protein is CASLLAGLLSGANVLTF.